This T cell receptor beta chain appears in the sequencing data of a study of post-analysis software for immune sequencing data. For the study at large: Relapsing-remitting, secondary progressive and progressive-relapsing multiple sclerosis were all included among the disease courses. Points from the study as a whole: Controls showed lower frequencies than patients for roughly 5 TRBV segments, and TRBV5-6, TRBV5-1 and TRBV20-1 were among these. Co-batched samples clustered tightly together by F measure. Normalized Chao1 diversity was significantly lower in multiple sclerosis patients than in controls.

V shed 6 bases, J shed 2 bases, and the junction held 11 bases outside the gene matches. The CDR3 loop spans 16 amino acids. Unique molecular identifiers featured in each of the TCR beta cDNA libraries. T cells numbering about 0.85 to 11 million gave rise to roughly 0.5 million cDNA molecules. Each CDR3 protein gets one entry after TCRdb re-called the PCR reads with MiXCR. The table lists fewer than 700,000 distinct CDR3 sequences, 44% of them singletons. As for this clonotype: The antigen is unknown.

The receptor's source is a girl aged 5-17 years with multiple sclerosis. The chain employs TRBV12-3 or TRBV12-4 and TRBJ1-2; the match to TRBD1 covers 8 bases. The sample comprised blood. CDR3 nucleotides: TGTGCCAGCAGCTCAAGAATTCGGACAGGGAACTATGGCTACACCTTC. Its protein is CASSSRIRTGNYGYTF.